The clone carrying this T cell receptor (beta chain) was recorded at least ten times. Its antigen remains unknown. The data stem from a study of T cells in Graves' hyperthyroidism and ophthalmopathy. Findings of the study overall: Most clonotypes expanded in thyroid above 0.001 were likewise present in blood. The model made its ophthalmopathy prediction, and onset followed a median around 6.5 months later.

CDR3 length equals 13 residues. Trimming took 6 bases from V and 0 from J; bases not matched to a gene: 2. Germline values: CDR1 SGHRS, CDR2 YFSETQ. There were TCR beta CDR3 regions amplified from RNA transcripts. The study used the HTBI primer set for a first-round RT-PCR of the TCR CDR3. Each CDR3 protein gets one entry after TCRdb re-called the multiplex PCR reads with MiXCR. The table records about 520,000 distinct CDR3 sequences, 20% to 25% of them present only once. Disease duration under 2 months; hyperthyroidism patients were aged 18 to 65. The rearrangement joins TRBV5-1 to TRBJ1-1, with 7 bases matching TRBD1. The receptor was derived from a man between 18 and 35 years old with Graves' hyperthyroidism. Sequenced: blood. This CDR3 reads CASTGGMNTEAFF. CDR3 coding DNA: TGCGCCAGCACAGGGGGTATGAACACTGAAGCTTTCTTT.